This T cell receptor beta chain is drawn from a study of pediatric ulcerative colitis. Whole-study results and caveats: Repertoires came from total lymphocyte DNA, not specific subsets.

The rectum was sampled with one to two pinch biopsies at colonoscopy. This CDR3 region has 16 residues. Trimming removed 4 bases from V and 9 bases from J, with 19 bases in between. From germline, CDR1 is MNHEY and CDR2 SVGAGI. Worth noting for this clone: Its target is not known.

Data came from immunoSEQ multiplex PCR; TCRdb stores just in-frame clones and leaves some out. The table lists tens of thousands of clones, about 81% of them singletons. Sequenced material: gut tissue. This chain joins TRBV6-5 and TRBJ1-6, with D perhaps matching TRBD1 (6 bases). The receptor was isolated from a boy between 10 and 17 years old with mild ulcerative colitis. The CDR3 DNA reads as TGTGCCAGCAGTTCCCGGGGACATTCCCTAGGTTCACCCCTCCACTTT. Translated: CASSSRGHSLGSPLHF.